The rows below give T cell receptor beta chains drawn from one sample of a study of shared clonotypes between healthy human individuals. The table came from immunoSEQ multiplex PCR; TCRdb's copy has only in-frame clones and leaves some out. The table includes some 1.1 million clones, around 77% detected once. Sequencing was done on a sample of memory CD4+ T cells from PBMCs. The receptors originated from a man between 18 and 29 years old in good health. Some clones in this sample may be carry-over from other donors' samples. Each CDR3 is given without its conserved first and last residue. Each record gives: V gene, CDR3 length, J gene, CDR3 protein.

TRBV19	15	TRBJ2-1	ASSRLAGGSSYNEQF
TRBV10-3	12	TRBJ2-2	AIMNRDNTGELF
TRBV11-2	13	TRBJ2-1	ASSLGLAAPNEQF
TRBV4-1	12	TRBJ2-3	ASSQETQGDTQY
TRBV9	15	TRBJ2-1	ASSPPTSGSSYNEQF
TRBV28	14	TRBJ2-7	ASSLWSGGSSYEQY
TRBV28	15	TRBJ2-5	ASSPPRGRAGQETQY
TRBV6-1	10	TRBJ2-5	ASSARGETQY
TRBV18	12	TRBJ1-5	ASSLPADNQPQH
TRBV12-5	9	TRBJ2-1	ASGLVGEQF
TRBV5-1	12	TRBJ1-5	ASSLGTGNQPQH
TRBV6-5	12	TRBJ1-1	ASSYSTLNTEAF
TRBV28	15	TRBJ1-1	ASSSPLGGGPNTEAF
TRBV30	12	TRBJ2-7	AWSVTGGFYGQY
TRBV5-1	14	TRBJ2-7	ASSLGPGLGVYEQY
TRBV28	12	TRBJ2-4	ASSWDRVLGIQY
TRBV7-3	11	TRBJ1-1	ASSSTGNTEAF
TRBV28	15	TRBJ2-2	ASSRPGTGPNTGELF
TRBV19	14	TRBJ1-1	ASSHRDRGENAEAF
TRBV5-8	13	TRBJ1-1	ASSWGNLGVGSSF
TRBV29-1	15	TRBJ2-3	SGSGTSGRFSTDTQY
TRBV29-1	12	TRBJ2-3	SVEERLSTDTQY
TRBV5-1	10	TRBJ1-1	ASRPSDGEAF
TRBV20-1	8	TRBJ2-7	SASRNEQY
TRBV10-1	13	TRBJ2-3	ASSNSGRAPDTQY
TRBV5-5	14	TRBJ2-7	ASSSGTAGWTYEQY
TRBV6-1	9	TRBJ2-5	ASLGYETQY
TRBV9	13	TRBJ2-1	ASSVEGTIYNEQF
TRBV7-2	13	TRBJ2-3	ASSLRGFGTDTQY
TRBV4-2	11	TRBJ1-5	ASSPAGNQPQH
TRBV28	13	TRBJ2-2	ASTSGSRNTGELF
TRBV6-6	14	TRBJ2-2	ASRGQLQANTGELF
TRBV5-6	9	TRBJ2-3	ASSSMDTQY
TRBV28	9	TRBJ2-7	VCGSSYEQY
TRBV15	14	TRBJ1-2	ATSREKSTTNYGYT
TRBV2	11	TRBJ2-6	ASSEGGANVLT
TRBV5-4	14	TRBJ2-6	ASSQRVSSGANVLT
TRBV28	14	TRBJ1-2	ASSATQGAGNYGYT
TRBV27	11	TRBJ2-2	ATHGTPTGELF
TRBV4-2	14	TRBJ2-3	ASSQTWDRSTDTQY
TRBV18	16	TRBJ2-3	ASSRGSSGGSGTDTQY
TRBV6-1	11	TRBJ2-5	ASSDSQQLQGY
TRBV9	11	TRBJ2-5	ASNTQRGETQY
TRBV30	13	TRBJ1-3	AWRASGYSGNTIY
TRBV7-9	11	TRBJ1-1	ASSSTTGTEAF
TRBV6-5	12	TRBJ2-7	ASSPTGFSYEQY
TRBV5-1	13	TRBJ2-7	ASSPGAAGVDEQY
TRBV6-4	12	TRBJ2-6	ASSKTGGANVLT
TRBV9	13	TRBJ2-1	ASSVSSGRAVEQF
TRBV6-6	14	TRBJ1-1	ASSQRGQGIGTEAF
TRBV5-1	15	TRBJ1-6	ASSDHRFGTGASPLH
TRBV4-2	14	TRBJ2-1	ASSQEGTTAYNEQF
TRBV29-1	10	TRBJ2-4	STRQGSDIQY
TRBV29-1	9	TRBJ1-2	SVESSYGYT
TRBV6-5	13	TRBJ2-1	ASSPQVSSYNEQF
TRBV11-2	12	TRBJ1-1	ASSLGRGNTEAF
TRBV5-1	9	TRBJ1-2	ASSSTSGYT
TRBV29-1	9	TRBJ1-1	SVDTGGRAF
TRBV5-1	13	TRBJ2-5	ASSWEGRSVETQY